Listed below are T cell receptor beta chains from one sample, sequenced in a study of T cell responses to AZD1222 COVID-19 vaccine. Assay used: immunoSEQ multiplex PCR; TCRdb lists only in-frame clones, some missing. Of about 120,000 clones listed, roughly 90% are singletons. The specimen comprised peripheral blood, sampled on day 0 of AZD1222 vaccination. The source of these receptors is an adult in good health. Both conserved end residues are part of each CDR3. A D gene is named only where the DNA matches it firmly. Clone size is stated in some rows and not others, as once, few, many or a class when expanded.

j_gene: TRBJ2-7; abundance: .; v_gene: TRBV15; len: 13; d_gene: .; CDR3aa: CATSRDRYKEQYF; CDR3nt: TGTGCCACCAGCAGAGATCGTTACAAAGAGCAGTACTTC
j_gene: TRBJ2-7; abundance: few; v_gene: TRBV4-2; len: 12; d_gene: .; CDR3aa: CASSPNSYEQYF; CDR3nt: TGTGCCAGCAGCCCAAACTCCTACGAGCAGTACTTC
j_gene: TRBJ2-7; abundance: once; v_gene: TRBV5-4; len: 15; d_gene: .; CDR3aa: CASSLTTGTTYEQYF; CDR3nt: TGTGCCAGCAGCCTCACGACAGGGACTACCTACGAGCAGTACTTC
j_gene: TRBJ2-3; abundance: .; v_gene: TRBV7-3; len: 16; d_gene: .; CDR3aa: CASSLGPDLSTDTQYF; CDR3nt: TGTGCCAGCAGCTTAGGCCCAGACCTAAGTACAGATACGCAGTATTTT
j_gene: TRBJ1-4; abundance: .; v_gene: TRBV7-2; len: 13; d_gene: .; CDR3aa: CASSLTGSGKLFF; CDR3nt: TGTGCCAGCAGCTTAACTGGATCTGGAAAACTGTTTTTT
j_gene: TRBJ1-2; abundance: .; v_gene: TRBV7-9; len: 12; d_gene: .; CDR3aa: CASSYRVYGYTF; CDR3nt: TGTGCCAGCAGTTACAGGGTGTATGGCTACACCTTC
j_gene: TRBJ1-6; abundance: .; v_gene: TRBV7-2; len: 15; d_gene: .; CDR3aa: CASSPRWGPNSPLHF; CDR3nt: TGTGCCAGCAGCCCCCGCTGGGGCCCTAATTCACCCCTCCACTTT
j_gene: TRBJ1-5; abundance: .; v_gene: TRBV9; len: 14; d_gene: .; CDR3aa: CASSVEGGNQPQHF; CDR3nt: TGTGCCAGCAGCGTAGAGGGAGGGAATCAGCCCCAGCATTTT
j_gene: TRBJ2-7; abundance: .; v_gene: TRBV5-6; len: 16; d_gene: TRBD1; CDR3aa: CASSLFGQGLSYEQYF; CDR3nt: TGTGCCAGCAGCTTGTTTGGACAGGGACTTTCCTACGAGCAGTACTTC
j_gene: TRBJ1-2; abundance: .; v_gene: TRBV27; len: 14; d_gene: TRBD1; CDR3aa: CASGQGGVFYGYTF; CDR3nt: TGTGCCAGCGGCCAAGGGGGCGTCTTCTATGGCTACACCTTC
j_gene: TRBJ1-3; abundance: .; v_gene: TRBV6-5; len: 15; d_gene: .; CDR3aa: CASSYEAASGNTIYF; CDR3nt: TGTGCCAGCAGTTACGAGGCAGCCTCTGGAAACACCATATATTTT
j_gene: TRBJ2-7; abundance: .; v_gene: TRBV20-1; len: 16; d_gene: TRBD2; CDR3aa: CSASRRLARSSYEQYF; CDR3nt: TGCAGTGCTAGTCGACGACTAGCGCGGAGCTCCTACGAGCAGTACTTC
j_gene: TRBJ2-5; abundance: few; v_gene: TRBV7-2; len: 16; d_gene: TRBD1; CDR3aa: CASSLGAGTGGETQYF; CDR3nt: TGTGCCAGCAGCTTAGGGGCCGGGACAGGCGGAGAGACCCAGTACTTC
j_gene: TRBJ2-7; abundance: .; v_gene: TRBV18; len: 14; d_gene: TRBD1; CDR3aa: CASSPRQGDYEQYF; CDR3nt: TGTGCCAGCTCACCGCGACAGGGCGACTACGAGCAGTACTTC
j_gene: TRBJ1-3; abundance: .; v_gene: TRBV7-7; len: 17; d_gene: TRBD1; CDR3aa: CASSSNGDRGLGNTIYF; CDR3nt: TGTGCTAGCAGCTCCAATGGGGACAGGGGGCTTGGAAACACCATATATTTT
j_gene: TRBJ2-1; abundance: .; v_gene: TRBV10-2; len: 16; d_gene: TRBD2; CDR3aa: CASSEPQREGGNEQFF; CDR3nt: TGCGCCAGCAGTGAGCCCCAGCGGGAGGGCGGGAATGAGCAGTTCTTC
j_gene: TRBJ2-4; abundance: .; v_gene: TRBV5-4; len: 13; d_gene: .; CDR3aa: CASRSTGSNIQYF; CDR3nt: TGTGCCAGCAGGTCCACAGGGTCAAACATTCAGTACTTC
j_gene: TRBJ2-1; abundance: once; v_gene: TRBV6-5; len: 13; d_gene: .; CDR3aa: CATYRDADQEQFF; CDR3nt: TGTGCCACCTACCGGGACGCTGACCAGGAGCAGTTCTTC
j_gene: TRBJ2-7; abundance: once; v_gene: TRBV3-1/TRBV3-2; len: 14; d_gene: .; CDR3aa: CASSLYSSLDEQYF; CDR3nt: TGTGCCAGCAGCCTATACTCTAGCCTCGACGAGCAGTACTTC
j_gene: TRBJ2-4; abundance: .; v_gene: TRBV18; len: 14; d_gene: .; CDR3aa: CASSPGQGSLVQYF; CDR3nt: TGTGCCAGCTCACCCGGCCAAGGGTCCCTGGTTCAGTACTTC
j_gene: TRBJ1-1; abundance: .; v_gene: TRBV9; len: 13; d_gene: .; CDR3aa: CASSVGGLTEAFF; CDR3nt: TGTGCCAGCAGCGTAGGAGGGCTCACTGAAGCTTTCTTT
j_gene: TRBJ2-1; abundance: .; v_gene: TRBV27; len: 18; d_gene: .; CDR3aa: CASSSPGGAYISYNEQFF; CDR3nt: TGTGCCAGCAGTTCCCCCGGCGGGGCTTACATCTCCTACAATGAGCAGTTCTTC
j_gene: TRBJ1-1; abundance: .; v_gene: TRBV3-1/TRBV3-2; len: 17; d_gene: .; CDR3aa: CASSQFSLLGVTPEAFF; CDR3nt: TGTGCCAGCAGCCAGTTCAGTTTACTTGGGGTCACCCCTGAAGCTTTCTTT
j_gene: TRBJ2-7; abundance: .; v_gene: TRBV28; len: 15; d_gene: TRBD1; CDR3aa: CASRPPGGPSYEQYF; CDR3nt: TGTGCCAGCAGGCCCCCAGGGGGTCCCTCCTACGAGCAGTACTTC
j_gene: TRBJ2-1; abundance: .; v_gene: TRBV7-3; len: 19; d_gene: TRBD2; CDR3aa: CASSLGTSGGYSSYNEQFF; CDR3nt: TGTGCCAGCAGCCTCGGGACTAGCGGGGGCTATAGCTCCTACAATGAGCAGTTCTTC
j_gene: TRBJ2-1; abundance: .; v_gene: TRBV3-1/TRBV3-2; len: 16; d_gene: .; CDR3aa: CASSQENSPSYNEQFF; CDR3nt: TGTGCCAGCAGCCAAGAAAACTCGCCCTCCTACAATGAGCAGTTCTTC
j_gene: TRBJ2-2; abundance: .; v_gene: TRBV9; len: 18; d_gene: TRBD2; CDR3aa: CASSVGLAVDRITGELFF; CDR3nt: TGTGCCAGCAGCGTAGGACTAGCGGTAGATCGAATCACCGGGGAGCTGTTTTTT
j_gene: TRBJ2-3; abundance: .; v_gene: TRBV27; len: 14; d_gene: TRBD1; CDR3aa: CASTLNPGQGMQYF; CDR3nt: TGTGCCAGCACGCTTAATCCTGGACAGGGCATGCAGTATTTT
j_gene: TRBJ2-1; abundance: .; v_gene: TRBV5-1; len: 15; d_gene: TRBD2; CDR3aa: CASSLEGTSYNEQFF; CDR3nt: TGCGCCAGCAGCTTGGAAGGGACTAGCTACAATGAGCAGTTCTTC
j_gene: TRBJ1-4; abundance: .; v_gene: TRBV7-2; len: 15; d_gene: TRBD1; CDR3aa: CASSLVTGAGEKLFF; CDR3nt: TGTGCCAGCAGCTTGGTGACAGGGGCCGGGGAAAAACTGTTTTTT
j_gene: TRBJ2-7; abundance: .; v_gene: TRBV3-1/TRBV3-2; len: 16; d_gene: .; CDR3aa: CASSQLAASGQGEQYF; CDR3nt: TGTGCCAGCAGCCAACTAGCCGCGTCGGGACAAGGCGAGCAGTACTTC
j_gene: TRBJ2-2; abundance: .; v_gene: TRBV30; len: 13; d_gene: .; CDR3aa: CAWSFGGGGELFF; CDR3nt: TGTGCCTGGAGTTTTGGGGGCGGCGGGGAGCTGTTTTTT
j_gene: TRBJ2-7; abundance: few; v_gene: TRBV12-3/TRBV12-4; len: 12; d_gene: .; CDR3aa: CASSPANYEQYF; CDR3nt: TGTGCCAGCAGTCCCGCAAACTACGAGCAGTACTTC
j_gene: TRBJ2-7; abundance: .; v_gene: TRBV27; len: 14; d_gene: TRBD2; CDR3aa: CASSSSGLVYEQYF; CDR3nt: TGTGCCAGCAGTTCCTCGGGACTAGTCTACGAGCAGTACTTC
j_gene: TRBJ2-7; abundance: .; v_gene: TRBV19; len: 12; d_gene: TRBD1; CDR3aa: CASSRTGYEQYF; CDR3nt: TGTGCCAGTAGCCGGACAGGGTACGAGCAGTACTTC
j_gene: TRBJ2-7; abundance: .; v_gene: TRBV11-3; len: 16; d_gene: .; CDR3aa: CASSSPGRSPGHEQYF; CDR3nt: TGTGCCAGCAGCTCCCCGGGCCGCAGCCCGGGACACGAGCAGTACTTC